This is a list of T cell receptor beta chains from one sample in a study of blood T cells in healthy people across ages. TCRdb fed the 5' RACE reads into MiXCR, producing one record per CDR3 protein. Of 1.5 million to 2 million distinct CDR3 sequences listed, less than 50% are singletons. The sequencing input was blood. The receptors derive from a woman between 35 and 50 years old in good health. Both conserved end residues are part of each CDR3. The order of the fields is J gene, D gene, clone size, V gene, CDR3 DNA, CDR3 protein. A D gene is named only where the DNA matches it firmly. Clone size is not always given. Where it is, it says once, few, many or a class for expanded clones.

J gene: TRBJ2-3; D gene: TRBD1; clone size: few; V gene: TRBV27; CDR3 DNA: TGTGCCAGCAGTCCTCTACAGGGGGATACGCAGTATTTT; CDR3 protein: CASSPLQGDTQYF
J gene: TRBJ2-2; D gene: .; clone size: .; V gene: TRBV6-1; CDR3 DNA: TGTGCCAGCAGCCCGGGGATACGCGGGGAGCTGTTTTTT; CDR3 protein: CASSPGIRGELFF
J gene: TRBJ2-3; D gene: TRBD2; clone size: few; V gene: TRBV28; CDR3 DNA: TGTGCCAGCAGTGCGCGGGACGTGAGCGGGGGGTTGAAAGATACGCAGTATTTT; CDR3 protein: CASSARDVSGGLKDTQYF
J gene: TRBJ2-1; D gene: TRBD2; clone size: few; V gene: TRBV6-5; CDR3 DNA: TGTGCCAGCAGTTTTCTCACCCCGGGACTAGTATCGGCTGAGCAGTTCTTC; CDR3 protein: CASSFLTPGLVSAEQFF
J gene: TRBJ2-5; D gene: .; clone size: .; V gene: TRBV14; CDR3 DNA: TGTGCCAGCAGCCTCGGACAGTTCCGCCAAGAGACCCAGTACTTC; CDR3 protein: CASSLGQFRQETQYF
J gene: TRBJ2-5; D gene: .; clone size: .; V gene: TRBV9; CDR3 DNA: TGTGCCAGCAGCGCGAGCCCAGCTGGGGGGGAGACCCAGTACTTC; CDR3 protein: CASSASPAGGETQYF
J gene: TRBJ2-1; D gene: .; clone size: .; V gene: TRBV12-3/TRBV12-4; CDR3 DNA: TGTGCCAGCAAAGCCGTGACCTCCTACAATGAGCAGTTCTTC; CDR3 protein: CASKAVTSYNEQFF
J gene: TRBJ2-5; D gene: TRBD1; clone size: many; V gene: TRBV7-9; CDR3 DNA: TGTGCCAGCAGCTCGGGACAGTACCAAGAGACCCAGTACTTC; CDR3 protein: CASSSGQYQETQYF
J gene: TRBJ2-5; D gene: TRBD1; clone size: .; V gene: TRBV28; CDR3 DNA: TGTGCCAGCAGCCGACGGACAGGGGGTAGGGAGACCCAGTACTTC; CDR3 protein: CASSRRTGGRETQYF
J gene: TRBJ2-3; D gene: .; clone size: many; V gene: TRBV7-2; CDR3 DNA: TGTGCCAGCAGCTTAGAGCACGGATCAGATACGCAGTATTTT; CDR3 protein: CASSLEHGSDTQYF
J gene: TRBJ2-5; D gene: .; clone size: .; V gene: TRBV29-1; CDR3 DNA: TGCAGCGTTGAAGGCGCTATCTCCTACAATGAGCAGTACTTC; CDR3 protein: CSVEGAISYNEQYF
J gene: TRBJ2-4; D gene: TRBD2; clone size: .; V gene: TRBV27; CDR3 DNA: TGTGCCAGCAGAACGCCTAGCGGGGGACAAGAGACCCGGTACTTC; CDR3 protein: CASRTPSGGQETRYF
J gene: TRBJ1-6; D gene: .; clone size: few; V gene: TRBV7-2; CDR3 DNA: TGTGCCAGCAGCTCCCGAGCTTATAATTCACCCCTCCACTTT; CDR3 protein: CASSSRAYNSPLHF
J gene: TRBJ2-1; D gene: .; clone size: .; V gene: TRBV24-1; CDR3 DNA: TGTGCCACCAGTGATTTAGGGCAGGGGGACTTCAGAAACAATGAGCAGTTCTTC; CDR3 protein: CATSDLGQGDFRNNEQFF
J gene: TRBJ2-7; D gene: TRBD1; clone size: .; V gene: TRBV20-1; CDR3 DNA: TGCAGTGCTTCCGGGACAGATTTTCGCTACGAGCAGTACTTC; CDR3 protein: CSASGTDFRYEQYF
J gene: TRBJ2-1; D gene: .; clone size: .; V gene: TRBV11-2; CDR3 DNA: TGTGCCAGCAGCCACCTTCGGGGCCGATACAATGAGCAGTTCTTC; CDR3 protein: CASSHLRGRYNEQFF
J gene: TRBJ1-2; D gene: .; clone size: many; V gene: TRBV6-5; CDR3 DNA: TGTGCCAGCAGCCCCGGACACCTGTATGGCTACACCTTC; CDR3 protein: CASSPGHLYGYTF
J gene: TRBJ2-1; D gene: TRBD2; clone size: .; V gene: TRBV11-2; CDR3 DNA: TGTGCCAGCAGTTCGGGGATGGGACTAGCGCTCGATGAGCAGTTCTTC; CDR3 protein: CASSSGMGLALDEQFF
J gene: TRBJ1-1; D gene: .; clone size: .; V gene: TRBV29-1; CDR3 DNA: TGCAGCGTTGTAGGACTGATGAACACTGAAGCTTTCTTT; CDR3 protein: CSVVGLMNTEAFF
J gene: TRBJ1-2; D gene: TRBD1; clone size: .; V gene: TRBV20-1; CDR3 DNA: TGCAGTGCTAGAGCCCACGGGACAGGGTCCTCGCGGTTGGGCTACACCTTC; CDR3 protein: CSARAHGTGSSRLGYTF
J gene: TRBJ2-7; D gene: .; clone size: .; V gene: TRBV5-5; CDR3 DNA: TGTGCCAGCAGCTTGGCCGGCAGCTTTACCTACGAGCAGTACTTC; CDR3 protein: CASSLAGSFTYEQYF
J gene: TRBJ2-4; D gene: .; clone size: .; V gene: TRBV4-3; CDR3 DNA: TGCGCCAGCAGCCCCAATAGGGGGGGCGCGCAGGGGGAGCAGTACTTC; CDR3 protein: CASSPNRGGAQGEQYF
J gene: TRBJ1-1; D gene: .; clone size: .; V gene: TRBV7-2; CDR3 DNA: TGTGCCAGCAGCCCCCCGGAGGCGGCTTATGGCACTGAAGCTTTCTTT; CDR3 protein: CASSPPEAAYGTEAFF
J gene: TRBJ1-4; D gene: .; clone size: few; V gene: TRBV20-1; CDR3 DNA: TGCAGTGCTAGAGATCGGTCCCAGTCCCGAGGGAGTGAAAAACTGTTTTTT; CDR3 protein: CSARDRSQSRGSEKLFF
J gene: TRBJ2-7; D gene: TRBD2; clone size: few; V gene: TRBV20-1; CDR3 DNA: TGCAGTGCTATGGCGGGGGGCCCCCTCTCCTACGAGCAGTACTTC; CDR3 protein: CSAMAGGPLSYEQYF
J gene: TRBJ2-3; D gene: .; clone size: once; V gene: TRBV7-2; CDR3 DNA: TGTGCCAGCAGCTTCGGACAGAGTACGCAGTATTTT; CDR3 protein: CASSFGQSTQYF
J gene: TRBJ2-3; D gene: .; clone size: .; V gene: TRBV5-1; CDR3 DNA: TGCGCCACCAAACGGAGGGAGATCACAGATACGCAGTATTTT; CDR3 protein: CATKRREITDTQYF
J gene: TRBJ2-1; D gene: .; clone size: many; V gene: TRBV6-6; CDR3 DNA: .; CDR3 protein: CASSSSGQSEQFF
J gene: TRBJ1-1; D gene: .; clone size: few; V gene: TRBV29-1; CDR3 DNA: TGCAGCGTTTCAGGGGAAGGAACTGAAGCTTTCTTT; CDR3 protein: CSVSGEGTEAFF
J gene: TRBJ2-3; D gene: TRBD1; clone size: few; V gene: TRBV25-1; CDR3 DNA: TGTGCCAGCAGTGCCATCAAGACAGGGTACCAAGAGACCCAGTATTTT; CDR3 protein: CASSAIKTGYQETQYF
J gene: TRBJ2-5; D gene: .; clone size: once; V gene: TRBV11-2; CDR3 DNA: TGTGCCAGCAGCTCGGGACTGGTGAAAGAGACCCAGTACTTC; CDR3 protein: CASSSGLVKETQYF
J gene: TRBJ2-5; D gene: .; clone size: .; V gene: TRBV4-3; CDR3 DNA: TGCGCCAGCAGCCAAGATCGGATGGAGACCCAGTACTTC; CDR3 protein: CASSQDRMETQYF
J gene: TRBJ2-3; D gene: TRBD1; clone size: few; V gene: TRBV10-3; CDR3 DNA: TGTGCCATCAGTGTCGGACAGGGAGGCACAGATACGCAGTATTTT; CDR3 protein: CAISVGQGGTDTQYF
J gene: TRBJ2-4; D gene: .; clone size: .; V gene: TRBV20-1; CDR3 DNA: TGCAGTGCTCCCAGGGAGGGGGCGCTGGTAAACATTCAGTACTTC; CDR3 protein: CSAPREGALVNIQYF
J gene: TRBJ2-1; D gene: TRBD2; clone size: .; V gene: TRBV4-1; CDR3 DNA: TGCGCCAGCAGCCCCCGGGAGCGGGGGTGGAATGAGCAGTTCTTC; CDR3 protein: CASSPRERGWNEQFF